This T cell receptor beta chain was retrieved from a study of T cell repertoires in cytomegalovirus infection. Overall study findings and caveats: HLA-C-restricted TCR beta clonotypes specific for CMV led the ex vivo response.

TCRdb re-analysed the reads in MiXCR, keeping a single row per CDR3 protein. Found here are around 300,000 distinct CDR3 sequences, around 20% of them singletons; the top ten hold roughly a fifth. This clonotype showed up just a few times. Its matching antigen is unknown. V was cut by 2 bases and J by 2 bases, with 13 bases left in between. Germline values: CDR1 MNHEY, CDR2 SVGAGI. The CDR3 extends over 15 amino acids. Sequences were derived from cultured PBMCs, sampled from culture after CMV antigen stimulation. This clonotype was obtained from a human donor in good health (CMV status not recorded). Some clones in this sample may be carry-over from other donors' samples. The chain recombines TRBV6-5 with TRBJ2-7; D possibly uses TRBD1 or TRBD2 (5 bases each). Written as DNA, the CDR3 is TGTGCCAGCAGTTACGCCGGGACGTCCCCCTACGAGCAGTACTTC. This encodes CASSYAGTSPYEQYF.